These T cell receptor beta chains were read from a single sample in a study of shared clonotypes between healthy human individuals. This table comes from immunoSEQ multiplex PCR, and its TCRdb copy is limited to in-frame clones, with some not included. The sample yields about 2.4 million clones, approximately 93% seen once. The specimen sequenced was naive CD4+ T cells from PBMCs. These receptor sequences come from a man between 18 and 35 years old in good health. Some clones in this sample may be carry-over from other donors' samples. CDR3s include the opening cysteine and the closing phenylalanine or tryptophan. D genes are given only for firm matches. A clone size is listed for some rows: how often the clone was seen (once, few, many), or a class if it is expanded.

D: -
size: -
V: TRBV11-3
J: TRBJ2-7
CDR3: CASSLASGHYEQYF
DNA: TGTGCCAGCAGCTTAGCGAGCGGACACTACGAGCAGTACTTC

D: -
size: -
V: TRBV30
J: TRBJ2-7
CDR3: CAWCLGLGYEQYF
DNA: TGTGCCTGGTGCCTAGGATTGGGTTACGAGCAGTACTTC

D: -
size: -
V: TRBV2
J: TRBJ1-5
CDR3: CASSDTGYNQPQHF
DNA: TGTGCCAGCAGTGACACGGGTTACAATCAGCCCCAGCATTTT

D: TRBD2
size: -
V: TRBV5-1
J: TRBJ2-5
CDR3: CASSQTGLAGRETQYF
DNA: TGCGCCAGCAGCCAAACGGGACTAGCGGGGAGAGAGACCCAGTACTTC

D: -
size: once
V: TRBV28
J: TRBJ1-5
CDR3: CASSLTGWSNQPQHF
DNA: TGTGCCAGCAGTTTAACAGGGTGGAGCAATCAGCCCCAGCATTTT

D: TRBD2
size: -
V: TRBV9
J: TRBJ2-2
CDR3: CASSGTSGNPGGGELFF
DNA: TGTGCCAGCAGCGGGACTAGCGGGAACCCTGGAGGCGGGGAGCTGTTTTTT

D: -
size: -
V: TRBV7-3
J: TRBJ2-3
CDR3: CASSLWGADTQYF
DNA: TGTGCCAGCAGCTTATGGGGCGCAGATACGCAGTATTTT

D: -
size: -
V: TRBV5-6
J: TRBJ2-7
CDR3: CASSSIYLTSPSSYEQYF
DNA: TGTGCCAGCAGCTCGATCTATTTAACTTCGCCGAGCTCCTACGAGCAGTACTTC

D: -
size: once
V: TRBV5-1
J: TRBJ1-3
CDR3: CASSEDGSSGNTIYF
DNA: TGCGCCAGCAGCGAGGACGGTAGCTCTGGAAACACCATATATTTT

D: TRBD2
size: -
V: TRBV7-8
J: TRBJ2-7
CDR3: CASSTWTSGIEGDEQYF
DNA: TGTGCCAGCAGCACCTGGACTAGCGGGATCGAAGGGGACGAGCAGTACTTC

D: -
size: -
V: TRBV28
J: TRBJ1-2
CDR3: CASLESGYGYTF
DNA: TGTGCCAGCCTGGAAAGTGGCTATGGCTACACCTTC

D: TRBD1
size: -
V: TRBV7-9
J: TRBJ1-1
CDR3: CASSSPPGQGITEAFF
DNA: TGTGCCAGCAGCTCTCCACCGGGACAGGGAATCACTGAAGCTTTCTTT

D: TRBD1
size: -
V: TRBV6-1
J: TRBJ1-1
CDR3: CASITGGIGTEAFF
DNA: TGTGCCAGCATTACAGGGGGTATCGGGACTGAAGCTTTCTTT

D: TRBD1
size: -
V: TRBV27
J: TRBJ2-7
CDR3: CASSLRPGQGNEQYF
DNA: TGTGCCAGCAGTTTAAGACCGGGACAGGGAAACGAGCAGTACTTC

D: -
size: -
V: TRBV29-1
J: TRBJ2-5
CDR3: CSTLRGVVQETQYF
DNA: TGCAGCACACTAAGGGGTGTAGTCCAAGAGACCCAGTACTTC

D: -
size: -
V: TRBV28
J: TRBJ2-5
CDR3: CASSLDVGRETQYF
DNA: TGTGCCAGCAGTTTAGATGTGGGGCGGGAGACCCAGTACTTC

D: -
size: few
V: TRBV4-2
J: TRBJ1-2
CDR3: CASSQGGREGYTF
DNA: TGTGCCAGCAGCCAAGGTGGCAGGGAAGGCTACACCTTC

D: TRBD2
size: -
V: TRBV27
J: TRBJ2-1
CDR3: CASSLRWTSGQINEQFF
DNA: TGTGCCAGCAGTTTACGTTGGACTAGCGGCCAAATAAATGAGCAGTTCTTC

D: TRBD1
size: -
V: TRBV11-1
J: TRBJ2-7
CDR3: CASSSTGGSYEQYF
DNA: TGTGCCAGCAGCTCGACAGGGGGGTCCTACGAGCAGTACTTC

D: -
size: few
V: TRBV9
J: TRBJ1-1
CDR3: CASSVVGSGDTEAFF
DNA: TGTGCCAGCAGCGTAGTTGGGTCCGGGGACACTGAAGCTTTCTTT

D: TRBD1
size: -
V: TRBV6-1
J: TRBJ2-1
CDR3: CASTTTGTPYNEQFF
DNA: TGTGCCAGCACTACGACAGGGACCCCCTACAATGAGCAGTTCTTC

D: TRBD1
size: -
V: TRBV5-4
J: TRBJ1-4
CDR3: CASSPGGNEKLFF
DNA: TGTGCCAGCAGCCCAGGGGGGAATGAAAAACTGTTTTTT

D: -
size: once
V: TRBV29-1
J: TRBJ1-1
CDR3: CSVAPGGMNTEAFF
DNA: TGCAGCGTCGCCCCGGGGGGGATGAACACTGAAGCTTTCTTT

D: TRBD2
size: -
V: TRBV27
J: TRBJ2-1
CDR3: CASSFSREGRNEQFF
DNA: TGTGCCAGCAGTTTTTCCCGGGAGGGGCGCAATGAGCAGTTCTTC

D: -
size: once
V: TRBV5-1
J: TRBJ2-1
CDR3: CASSMDPARNEQFF
DNA: TGCGCCAGCAGCATGGACCCAGCGCGCAATGAGCAGTTCTTC

D: -
size: -
V: TRBV5-5
J: TRBJ2-5
CDR3: CASSLETESKETQYF
DNA: TGTGCCAGCAGCCTAGAGACGGAGTCGAAAGAGACCCAGTACTTC

D: -
size: -
V: TRBV5-1
J: TRBJ2-7
CDR3: CASSPGQPTYEQYF
DNA: TGCGCCAGCAGCCCTGGACAGCCTACATACGAGCAGTACTTC

D: TRBD1
size: -
V: TRBV5-1
J: TRBJ1-2
CDR3: CASSHGQGEGYTF
DNA: TGCGCCAGCAGCCATGGACAGGGAGAGGGCTACACCTTC

D: TRBD2
size: -
V: TRBV29-1
J: TRBJ2-1
CDR3: CSVEGTSGASYNEQFF
DNA: TGCAGCGTTGAAGGGACTAGCGGTGCCTCCTACAATGAGCAGTTCTTC

D: TRBD1
size: -
V: TRBV14
J: TRBJ2-3
CDR3: CASSQRGLTDTQYF
DNA: TGTGCCAGCAGCCAAAGGGGGCTAACAGATACGCAGTATTTT

D: -
size: -
V: TRBV28
J: TRBJ1-5
CDR3: CASSARAYQPQHF
DNA: TGTGCCAGCAGTGCCCGGGCTTATCAGCCCCAGCATTTT

D: -
size: -
V: TRBV2
J: TRBJ1-3
CDR3: CASIGRSSGNTIYF
DNA: TGTGCCAGCATTGGAAGGAGCTCTGGAAACACCATATATTTT

D: -
size: -
V: TRBV28
J: TRBJ2-2
CDR3: CASSSVQGRAGTGELFF
DNA: TGTGCCAGCAGTTCAGTACAGGGCAGGGCGGGCACCGGGGAGCTGTTTTTT

D: TRBD2
size: -
V: TRBV10-3
J: TRBJ2-7
CDR3: CAISALWTDVAGSREQYF
DNA: TGTGCCATCAGTGCCCTCTGGACAGACGTAGCGGGATCACGCGAGCAGTACTTC

D: TRBD2
size: -
V: TRBV4-3
J: TRBJ2-1
CDR3: CASSQERLAGGTYNEQFF
DNA: TGCGCCAGCAGCCAAGAGAGACTAGCGGGAGGAACTTACAATGAGCAGTTCTTC

D: -
size: -
V: TRBV2
J: TRBJ2-5
CDR3: CARAPGFGEETQYF
DNA: TGTGCCAGGGCTCCAGGGTTTGGGGAGGAGACCCAGTACTTC

D: TRBD2
size: -
V: TRBV7-9
J: TRBJ2-1
CDR3: CASSYSGYDNEQFF
DNA: TGTGCCAGCAGCTATAGCGGGTACGACAATGAGCAGTTCTTC

D: -
size: -
V: TRBV4-2
J: TRBJ1-6
CDR3: CASSQADMGSPLHF
DNA: TGTGCCAGCAGCCAAGCTGATATGGGTTCACCCCTCCACTTT

D: -
size: -
V: TRBV27
J: TRBJ1-4
CDR3: CASSLFPRLDNEKLFF
DNA: TGTGCCAGCAGTTTATTTCCGCGGCTGGATAATGAAAAACTGTTTTTT

D: -
size: -
V: TRBV5-1
J: TRBJ2-7
CDR3: CASSSSLSEQYF
DNA: TGCGCCAGCAGCTCATCCCTTAGCGAGCAGTACTTC

D: TRBD2
size: -
V: TRBV7-9
J: TRBJ2-7
CDR3: CASSPKGLAGVEQYF
DNA: TGTGCCAGCAGCCCGAAAGGCCTAGCGGGAGTCGAGCAGTACTTC

D: -
size: -
V: TRBV6-6
J: TRBJ2-7
CDR3: CASSPLHALGEQYF
DNA: TGTGCCAGCAGTCCCCTGCATGCCTTGGGGGAGCAGTACTTC

D: -
size: -
V: TRBV4-1
J: TRBJ2-7
CDR3: CASSQRRSGQGSYEQYF
DNA: TGCGCCAGCAGCCAACGTCGGTCCGGTCAGGGGTCCTACGAGCAGTACTTC

D: -
size: -
V: TRBV18
J: TRBJ1-1
CDR3: CAGSPGREEAEAFF
DNA: TGTGCCGGCTCCCCGGGGAGGGAAGAGGCTGAAGCTTTCTTT

D: -
size: -
V: TRBV6-5
J: TRBJ2-7
CDR3: CASSPSGTGGIEQYF
DNA: TGTGCCAGCAGCCCATCCGGGACTGGAGGCATCGAGCAGTACTTC

D: -
size: -
V: TRBV5-5
J: TRBJ1-2
CDR3: CARGLGNEGYTF
DNA: TGTGCCAGGGGACTAGGGAACGAGGGCTACACCTTC

D: -
size: -
V: TRBV19
J: TRBJ1-1
CDR3: CASSLWPGTEAFF
DNA: TGTGCCAGTAGTTTGTGGCCGGGCACTGAAGCTTTCTTT

D: -
size: once
V: TRBV7-8
J: TRBJ2-7
CDR3: CASSLVPDSSYEQYF
DNA: TGTGCCAGCAGCTTAGTTCCGGACAGCTCCTACGAGCAGTACTTC

D: -
size: -
V: TRBV19
J: TRBJ1-1
CDR3: CASSIAVRGRGVPEAFF
DNA: TGTGCCAGTAGTATCGCCGTTCGAGGCAGGGGTGTTCCTGAAGCTTTCTTT

D: -
size: once
V: TRBV28
J: TRBJ2-3
CDR3: CASARSPDTQYF
DNA: TGTGCCAGCGCGAGATCGCCAGATACGCAGTATTTT

D: TRBD2
size: -
V: TRBV19
J: TRBJ2-1
CDR3: CASRSAGGRSYNEQFF
DNA: TGTGCCAGTAGGTCAGCGGGCGGGAGATCGTACAATGAGCAGTTCTTC

D: -
size: once
V: TRBV7-6
J: TRBJ2-7
CDR3: CASVPWGQYF
DNA: TGTGCCAGCGTTCCGTGGGGGCAGTACTTC

D: TRBD2
size: -
V: TRBV10-3
J: TRBJ2-1
CDR3: CATHLKGRENEQFF
DNA: TGTGCCACACACCTGAAGGGGCGGGAGAATGAGCAGTTCTTC

D: -
size: -
V: TRBV10-3
J: TRBJ2-3
CDR3: CAIAASDETSTDTQYF
DNA: TGTGCCATCGCGGCCTCGGACGAAACTAGCACAGATACGCAGTATTTT

D: -
size: -
V: TRBV6-5
J: TRBJ1-3
CDR3: CASTDGQSSGNTIYF
DNA: TGTGCCAGCACTGACGGACAGAGCTCTGGAAACACCATATATTTT

D: TRBD2
size: -
V: TRBV4-1
J: TRBJ2-3
CDR3: CASSLSSGTNTDTQYF
DNA: TGCGCCAGCAGCCTGAGTAGCGGGACGAACACAGATACGCAGTATTTT